This TCR beta chain was recovered during a study of identical twins. Remarks on this clonotype: Its antigen is not known.

The germline V gene has CDR1 SGDLS and CDR2 YYNGEE. Deletions cut 3 bases from V and 9 bases from J, with 25 bases between. This CDR3 has 17 residues. TCRdb reprocessed the 5' RACE reads via MiXCR and lists one record per CDR3 protein. The profile shows hundreds of thousands of distinct CDR3 sequences, roughly 6% of them singletons. Regarding the study as a whole: Not following the same donors, the study drew its conclusions from cross-sectional statistical analysis. The more abundant beta clonotypes in cord blood had fewer insertions, and memory repertoires did not show this.

The rearrangement joins TRBV9 to TRBJ2-1; D possibly corresponds to TRBD1 (5 bases). The clonotype originates from a man in his late teens or twenties in good health. Specimen: naive T cells sorted from blood. This CDR3 is CASSEGSVGISGGEQFF. CDR3 DNA sequence: TGTGCCAGCAGCGAGGGGTCGGTGGGGATAAGTGGCGGTGAGCAGTTCTTC. The full variable domain, in which reference TRBV9 and TRBJ2-1 provide the parts outside the CDR3, is DSGVTQTPKHLITATGQRVTLRCSPRSGDLSVYWYQQSLDQGLQFLIQYYNGEERAKGNILERFSAQQFPDLHSELNLSSLELGDSALYFCASSEGSVGISGGEQFFGPGTRLTVL.